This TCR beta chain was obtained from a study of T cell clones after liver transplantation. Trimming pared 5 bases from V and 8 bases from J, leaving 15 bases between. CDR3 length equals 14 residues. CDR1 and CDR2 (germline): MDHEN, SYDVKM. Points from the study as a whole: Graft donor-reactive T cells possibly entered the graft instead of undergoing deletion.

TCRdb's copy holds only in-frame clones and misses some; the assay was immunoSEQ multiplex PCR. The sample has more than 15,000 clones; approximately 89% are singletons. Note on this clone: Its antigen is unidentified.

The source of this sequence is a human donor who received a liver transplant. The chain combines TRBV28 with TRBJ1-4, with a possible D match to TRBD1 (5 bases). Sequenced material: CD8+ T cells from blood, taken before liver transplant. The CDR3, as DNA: TGTGCCAGCAGTAGACAGAAAGTGCGCGAAAAACTGTTTTTT. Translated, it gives CASSRQKVREKLFF.